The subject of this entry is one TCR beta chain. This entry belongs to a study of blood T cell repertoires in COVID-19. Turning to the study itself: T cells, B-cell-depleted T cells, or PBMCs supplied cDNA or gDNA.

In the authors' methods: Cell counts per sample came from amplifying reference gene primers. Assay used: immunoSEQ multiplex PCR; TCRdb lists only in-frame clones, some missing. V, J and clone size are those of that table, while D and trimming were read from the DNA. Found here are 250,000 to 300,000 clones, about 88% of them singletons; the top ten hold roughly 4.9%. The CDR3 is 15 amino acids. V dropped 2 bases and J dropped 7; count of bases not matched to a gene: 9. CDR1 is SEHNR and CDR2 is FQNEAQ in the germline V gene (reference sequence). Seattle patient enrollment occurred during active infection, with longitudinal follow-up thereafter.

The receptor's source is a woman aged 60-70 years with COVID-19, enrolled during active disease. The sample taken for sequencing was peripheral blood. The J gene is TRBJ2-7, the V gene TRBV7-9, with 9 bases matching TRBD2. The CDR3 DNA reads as TGTGCCAGCAGCTTAAGATCCCTAGCGGGAAGGGAGCAGTACTTC. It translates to CASSLRSLAGREQYF.